This is a list of T cell receptor beta chains from one sample in a study of regulatory T cells in long-lasting Graves disease. TCRdb processed the multiplex PCR reads anew with MiXCR; each CDR3 protein has one entry. The sample holds roughly 430,000 distinct CDR3 sequences, around 15% seen once. The data were also submitted as part of a second study, on T cells in Graves' hyperthyroidism and ophthalmopathy.

The sequencing here drew on peripheral blood mononuclear cells (PBMCs), taken at new diagnosis, from a patient treated with antithyroid drugs. These receptors were taken from a woman aged 25 to 39 with Graves disease. The CDR3 runs from the conserved cysteine through the conserved F or W. Each record gives: D gene, J gene, clone size, V gene, CDR3 protein, CDR3 DNA. D genes are given only for firm matches. Where a row states a size, it is once, few, many or the class of an expanded clone; other rows omit it.

>TRBD1|TRBJ1-2|NA|TRBV29-1
CSVPGTGLYGYTF
TGCAGCGTCCCCGGGACAGGCCTTTATGGCTACACCTTC
>NA|TRBJ2-3|many|TRBV7-2
CASSLGVLVSTDTQYF
TGTGCCAGCTCCCTTGGGGTCCTCGTAAGCACAGATACGCAGTATTTT
>TRBD1|TRBJ2-3|NA|TRBV28
CAALDGTAELDTQYF
TGTGCCGCCCTTGATGGGACAGCCGAATTGGATACGCAGTATTTT
>NA|TRBJ2-3|NA|TRBV30
CVWSPLGAGTDTQYF
TGTGTCTGGAGCCCCCTTGGGGCTGGCACAGATACGCAGTATTTT
>TRBD1|TRBJ2-5|NA|TRBV5-7
CASSPDRSIQKETQYF
TGTGCCAGCAGCCCGGACAGGTCAATACAAAAAGAGACCCAGTACTTC
>NA|TRBJ1-2|many|TRBV6-1
CASSDGIRIANYGYTF
TGTGCCAGCAGTGATGGTATAAGGATCGCTAACTATGGCTACACCTTC
>NA|TRBJ2-5|NA|TRBV4-1
CASSQINREETQYF
TGCGCCAGCAGCCAGATTAACAGGGAAGAGACCCAGTACTTC
>TRBD2|TRBJ2-7|many|TRBV7-9
CASSQGREGPYEQYF
TGTGCCAGCAGCCAGGGGCGGGAGGGCCCCTACGAGCAGTACTTC
>NA|TRBJ2-7|many|TRBV30
CAWSQNEQYF
TGTGCCTGGAGTCAGAACGAGCAGTACTTC
>NA|TRBJ1-3|many|TRBV20-1
CSALPAVSGNTIYF
TGCAGTGCGCTACCCGCGGTCTCTGGAAACACCATATATTTT
>TRBD1|TRBJ2-3|many|TRBV28
CASSRDRVNTDTQYF
TGTGCCAGCAGTAGGGACAGGGTAAACACAGATACGCAGTATTTT
>NA|TRBJ1-4|many|TRBV12-3/TRBV12-4
CASSSAGRISEKLFF
TGTGCCAGCAGTTCGGCGGGCAGGATTAGTGAAAAACTGTTTTTT
>NA|TRBJ2-7|few|TRBV27
CASSLRPSYERYF
TGTGCCAGCAGTTTAAGGCCCTCCTACGAGCGGTACTTC
>NA|TRBJ2-2|many|TRBV7-9
CASSLSGAGELFF
TGTGCCAGCAGCTTATCTGGGGCCGGGGAGCTGTTTTTT
>NA|TRBJ1-1|many|TRBV3-1
CASSQETGGGRRTEAFF
TGTGCCAGCAGCCAAGAGACGGGGGGGGGGCGTCGGACTGAAGCTTTCTTT
>TRBD2|TRBJ2-1|many|TRBV24-1
CATSDPGGRSGGVAYNEQFF
TGTGCCACCAGTGACCCAGGGGGCAGAAGCGGGGGGGTGGCCTACAATGAGCAGTTCTTC
>TRBD2|TRBJ2-1|many|TRBV24-1
CATSEETSGSYNEQFF
TGTGCCACCAGTGAGGAGACTAGCGGGAGCTACAATGAGCAGTTCTTC
>NA|TRBJ2-4|few|TRBV7-2
CASSLLGADIQYF
TGTGCCAGCAGCTTATTAGGGGCTGACATTCAGTACTTC
>NA|TRBJ1-6|many|TRBV13
CASSLQGGRSPLHF
TGTGCCAGCAGCTTACAGGGTGGTAGGTCACCCCTCCACTTT
>TRBD1|TRBJ1-3|few|TRBV5-1
CASGTGGGSGNTIYF
TGCGCCAGCGGGACAGGCGGCGGCTCTGGAAACACCATATATTTT
>NA|TRBJ1-5|NA|TRBV6-1
CASSENWGNQPQHF
TGTGCCAGCAGTGAAAACTGGGGGAATCAGCCCCAGCATTTT
>NA|TRBJ1-1|many|TRBV4-3
CASSQDPPGGETEAFF
TGCGCCAGCAGCCAAGATCCCCCGGGGGGCGAGACTGAAGCTTTCTTT
>NA|TRBJ2-7|NA|TRBV19
CASSEVGYEQYF
TGTGCCAGTAGTGAGGTCGGCTACGAGCAGTACTTC
>NA|TRBJ1-2|NA|TRBV29-1
CSVRSSGTRTYYGYTF
TGCAGCGTCCGATCATCCGGGACAAGGACCTACTATGGCTACACCTTC
>TRBD2|TRBJ2-7|many|TRBV7-8
CASSLGGGLSYEQYF
TGTGCCAGCAGCTTAGGGGGAGGGCTTAGCTACGAGCAGTACTTC
>TRBD2|TRBJ2-2|many|TRBV28
CASASGGLNTGELFF
TGTGCCAGCGCTAGCGGGGGTTTGAACACCGGGGAGCTGTTTTTT
>NA|TRBJ2-3|many|TRBV7-2
CASSLDLRGGTDTQYF
TGTGCCAGCAGCTTAGATTTGCGGGGCGGCACAGATACGCAGTATTTT
>TRBD2|TRBJ2-1|many|TRBV7-2
CASSSTSGQGNEQFF
TGTGCCAGCAGCTCAACTAGCGGACAAGGCAATGAGCAGTTCTTC
>NA|TRBJ2-7|few|TRBV13
CASSLVRRGEQYF
TGTGCCAGCAGCTTAGTCAGAAGAGGGGAGCAGTACTTC
>NA|TRBJ2-1|few|TRBV5-5
CASSLTTGTTEQFF
TGTGCCAGCAGCCTCACTACGGGGACAACTGAGCAGTTCTTC
>NA|TRBJ2-5|many|TRBV11-1
CASSFDRARQETQYF
TGTGCCAGCAGCTTCGACCGGGCCAGGCAAGAGACCCAGTACTTC
>NA|TRBJ1-4|many|TRBV29-1
CSVEGTPDEKLFF
TGCAGCGTTGAGGGCACTCCGGATGAAAAACTGTTTTTT
>NA|TRBJ1-2|many|TRBV12-3/TRBV12-4
CASSSGAGYGYTF
TGTGCCAGCAGTTCAGGGGCAGGCTATGGCTACACCTTC
>TRBD1|TRBJ2-7|many|TRBV12-3/TRBV12-4
CASSRGQGQIEVGF
TGTGCCAGCAGCAGGGGACAGGGTCAAATTGAGGTAGGCTTC
>NA|TRBJ2-2|NA|TRBV27
CASKIRGGTGTGELFF
TGTGCCAGCAAAATCAGGGGCGGGACGGGCACCGGGGAGCTGTTTTTT
>NA|TRBJ2-1|few|TRBV3-1
CASSPEWGRFPYNEQFF
TGTGCCAGCAGCCCCGAGTGGGGCAGGTTCCCCTACAATGAGCAGTTCTTC
>TRBD2|TRBJ2-1|NA|TRBV28
CASSLFVTSNYNEQFF
TGTGCCAGCAGTTTATTTGTGACTAGCAATTACAATGAGCAGTTCTTC